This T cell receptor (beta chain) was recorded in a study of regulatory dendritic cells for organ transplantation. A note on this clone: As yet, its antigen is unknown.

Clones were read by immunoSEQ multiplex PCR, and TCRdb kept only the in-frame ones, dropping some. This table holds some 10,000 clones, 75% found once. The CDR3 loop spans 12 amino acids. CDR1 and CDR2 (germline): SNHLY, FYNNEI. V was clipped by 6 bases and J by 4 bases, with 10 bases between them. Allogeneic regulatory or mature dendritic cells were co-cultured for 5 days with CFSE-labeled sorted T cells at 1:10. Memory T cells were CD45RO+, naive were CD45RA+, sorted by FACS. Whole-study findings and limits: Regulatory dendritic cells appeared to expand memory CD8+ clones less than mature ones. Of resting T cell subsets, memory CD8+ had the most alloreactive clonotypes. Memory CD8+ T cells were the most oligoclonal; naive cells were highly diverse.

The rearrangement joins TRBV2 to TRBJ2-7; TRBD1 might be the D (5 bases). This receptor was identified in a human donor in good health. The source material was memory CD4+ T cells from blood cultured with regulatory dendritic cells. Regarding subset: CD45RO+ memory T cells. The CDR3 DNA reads TGTGCCAGCAGACTGGGGCCTTACGAGCAGTACTTC. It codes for CASRLGPYEQYF. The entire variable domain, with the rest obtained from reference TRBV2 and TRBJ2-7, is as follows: EPEVTQTPSHQVTQMGQEVILRCVPISNHLYFYWYRQILGQKVEFLVSFYNNEISEKSEIFDDQFSVERPDGSNFTLKIRSTKLEDSAMYFCASRLGPYEQYFGPGTRLTVT.